This TCR beta chain was retrieved from a study of CD8+CD57+ T cells in acquired aplastic anemia. The overall study: Sorted cells (CD4+ and CD8+) yielded DNA amounts that averaged approximately 3 ug. Overall study results and limits: Researchers report that 25 to 30 CD8+ CDR3 sequences appeared in both patients and controls.

Genomic DNA, the template, was used for profiling of the TCR beta VDJ and CDR3. A single record per CDR3 protein comes from TCRdb applying MiXCR to the reads. Seen here are 55,000 to 80,000 distinct CDR3 sequences, roughly half observed once, and the top ten hold around 8%. This clonotype occurred many times. Its antigen is not identified. The sample was sorted CD4+, CD8+, or CD8+CD57+ T cells (not recorded which) from PBMCs. The clonotype originates from a human donor in good health, serving as a control.

The CDR3: CASSFNGLAQPQHF. The CDR3 DNA follows: TGTGCCAGCAGTTTTAATGGGCTTGCCCAGCCCCAGCATTTT. The chain carries TRBV7-2 and TRBJ1-5; D is ambiguous. Germline-derived CDR1 and CDR2 are SGHTA and FQGNSA. The V end was cut by 6 bases, the J end by 7 bases, with 16 bases between. This CDR3 contains 14 residues.